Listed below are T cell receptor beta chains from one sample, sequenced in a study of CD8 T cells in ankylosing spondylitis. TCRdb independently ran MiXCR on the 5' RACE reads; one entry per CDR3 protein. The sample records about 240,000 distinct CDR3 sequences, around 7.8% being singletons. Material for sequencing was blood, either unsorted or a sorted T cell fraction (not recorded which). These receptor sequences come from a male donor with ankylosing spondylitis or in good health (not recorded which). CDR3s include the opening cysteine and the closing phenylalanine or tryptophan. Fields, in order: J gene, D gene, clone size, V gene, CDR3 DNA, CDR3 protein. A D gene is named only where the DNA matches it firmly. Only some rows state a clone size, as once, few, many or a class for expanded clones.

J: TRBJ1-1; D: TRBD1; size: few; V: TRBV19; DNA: TGTGCCAGTCGTACAGGGGGCAGAACTGAAGCTTTCTTT; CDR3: CASRTGGRTEAFF
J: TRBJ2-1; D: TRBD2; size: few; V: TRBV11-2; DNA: TGTGCCAGCGCAAGGCGGGAGGAGGGTGAGCAGTTCTTC; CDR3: CASARREEGEQFF
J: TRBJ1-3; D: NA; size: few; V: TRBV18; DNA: TGTGCCAGCTCACCCCGGACGGAATCCTCTGGAAACACCATATATTTT; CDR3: CASSPRTESSGNTIYF
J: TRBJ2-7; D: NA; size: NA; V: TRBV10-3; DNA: TGTGCCATCCGGACGGTTACCTACGAGCAGTACTTC; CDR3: CAIRTVTYEQYF
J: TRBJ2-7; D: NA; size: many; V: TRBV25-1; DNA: TGTGCCAGCAGTGAGGGGGGTTCCGAGCAGTACTTC; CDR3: CASSEGGSEQYF
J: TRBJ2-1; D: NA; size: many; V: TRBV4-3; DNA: TGCGCCAGCAGCCAAGTAGTAGGGAAATACGGTGAGCAGTTCTTC; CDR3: CASSQVVGKYGEQFF
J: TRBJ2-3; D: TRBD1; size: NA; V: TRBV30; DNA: TGTGCCTGCACTCCGACAGGGGGCTTCGCAGATACGCAGTATTTT; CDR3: CACTPTGGFADTQYF
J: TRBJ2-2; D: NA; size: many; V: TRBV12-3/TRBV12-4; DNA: TGTGCCAGCAGTTTCTCGGGTCCGGAGCTGTTTTTT; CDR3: CASSFSGPELFF
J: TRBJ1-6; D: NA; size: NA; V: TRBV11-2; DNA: TGTGCCAGCAGCAACAGCCTTTGGGCACCCCTCCACTTT; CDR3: CASSNSLWAPLHF
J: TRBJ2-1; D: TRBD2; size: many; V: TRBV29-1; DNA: TGCAGCGGCGGGGGCAATGAGCAGTTCTTC; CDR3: CSGGGNEQFF
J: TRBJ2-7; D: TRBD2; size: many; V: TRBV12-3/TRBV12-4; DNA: TGTGCCAGCAGTCCCTTCCTAGCGGGGGGTTACGAGCAGTACTTC; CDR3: CASSPFLAGGYEQYF
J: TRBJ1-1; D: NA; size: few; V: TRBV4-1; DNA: TGCGCCAGCAGCCAAGATTTCCCGGGGAACACTGAAGCTTTCTTT; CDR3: CASSQDFPGNTEAFF